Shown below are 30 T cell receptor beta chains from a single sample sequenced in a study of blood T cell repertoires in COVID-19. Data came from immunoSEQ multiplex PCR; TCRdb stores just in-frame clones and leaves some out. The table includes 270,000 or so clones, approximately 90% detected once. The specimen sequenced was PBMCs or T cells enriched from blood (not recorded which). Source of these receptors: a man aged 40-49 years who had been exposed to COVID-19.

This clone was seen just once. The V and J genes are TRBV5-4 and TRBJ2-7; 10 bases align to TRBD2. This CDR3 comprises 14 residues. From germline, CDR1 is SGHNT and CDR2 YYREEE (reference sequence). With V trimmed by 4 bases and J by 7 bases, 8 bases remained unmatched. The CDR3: CASSPSGLAEEQYF. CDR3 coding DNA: TGTGCCAGCAGCCCTTCCGGACTAGCGGAGGAGCAGTACTTC.

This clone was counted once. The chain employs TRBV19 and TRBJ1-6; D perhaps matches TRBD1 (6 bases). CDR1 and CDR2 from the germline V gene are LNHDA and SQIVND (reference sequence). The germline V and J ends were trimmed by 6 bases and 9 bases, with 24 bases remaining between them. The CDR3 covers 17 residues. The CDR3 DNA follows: TGTGCCAGTAGGACGTATGGATCAGGGGACGGTCGTTCACCCCTCCACTTT. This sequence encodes CASRTYGSGDGRSPLHF.

The CDR3 spells CAWSPAGPGTEAFF. The DNA of the CDR3 is TGTGCCTGGAGTCCTGCGGGACCTGGAACTGAAGCTTTCTTT. The genes are TRBV30 and TRBJ1-1; a weak D match, TRBD1 (5 bases). V shed 2 bases and J shed 5 bases, with 15 bases lying between them. CDR1 and CDR2 (germline): GTSNPN, SVGIG (reference sequence). This CDR3 spans 14 amino acids.

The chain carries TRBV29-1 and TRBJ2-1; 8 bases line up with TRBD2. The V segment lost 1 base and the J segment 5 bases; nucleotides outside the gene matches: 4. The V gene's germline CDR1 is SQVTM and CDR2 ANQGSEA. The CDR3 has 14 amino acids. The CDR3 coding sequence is TGCAGCGTTGAAGGCGGGAGGTTTGACAATGAGCAGTTCTTC. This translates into CSVEGGRFDNEQFF.

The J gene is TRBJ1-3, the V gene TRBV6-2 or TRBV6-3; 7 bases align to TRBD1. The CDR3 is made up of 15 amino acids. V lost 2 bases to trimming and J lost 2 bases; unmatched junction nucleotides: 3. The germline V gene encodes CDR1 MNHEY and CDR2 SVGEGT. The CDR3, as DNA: TGTGCCAGCAGTTACAGGGGGCGGGCTGGAAACACCATATATTTT. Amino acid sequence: CASSYRGRAGNTIYF.

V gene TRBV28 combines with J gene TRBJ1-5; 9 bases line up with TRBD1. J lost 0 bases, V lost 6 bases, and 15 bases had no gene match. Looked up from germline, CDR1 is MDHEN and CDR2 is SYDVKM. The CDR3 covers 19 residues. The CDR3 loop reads CASRLQGAVPYYSNQPQHF. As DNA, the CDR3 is TGTGCCAGCAGGTTACAGGGGGCAGTCCCTTATTATAGCAATCAGCCCCAGCATTTT.

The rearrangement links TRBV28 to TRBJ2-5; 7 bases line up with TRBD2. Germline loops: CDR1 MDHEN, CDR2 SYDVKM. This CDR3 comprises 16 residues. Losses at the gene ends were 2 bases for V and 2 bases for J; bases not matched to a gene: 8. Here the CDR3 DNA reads TGTGCCAGCAGTTTACCCAAAGGTAGCGGGCAAGAGACCCAGTACTTC. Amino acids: CASSLPKGSGQETQYF.

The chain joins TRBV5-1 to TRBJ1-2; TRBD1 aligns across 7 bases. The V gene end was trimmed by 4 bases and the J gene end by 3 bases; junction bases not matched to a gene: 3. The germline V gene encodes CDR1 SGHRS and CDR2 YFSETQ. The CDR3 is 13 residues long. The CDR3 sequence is CASSQGTDYGYTF. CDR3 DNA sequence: TGCGCCAGCAGCCAAGGGACAGACTATGGCTACACCTTC.

The CDR3 DNA reads TGTGCCAGCAGCCCAAACCCAGGGGTTAGATCTGAAGCTTTCTTT. Translated, it gives CASSPNPGVRSEAFF. The chain links TRBV7-6 to TRBJ1-1; a weak D match, TRBD1 (6 bases). V shed 5 bases and J shed 6 bases, with 19 bases lying between them. Germline V gives CDR1 SGHVS, CDR2 FNYEAQ. The CDR3 consists of 15 residues.

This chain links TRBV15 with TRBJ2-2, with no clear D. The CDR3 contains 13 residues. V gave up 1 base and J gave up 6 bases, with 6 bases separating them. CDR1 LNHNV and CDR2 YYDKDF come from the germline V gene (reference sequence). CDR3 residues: CATSRGPPGELFF. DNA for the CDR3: TGTGCCACCAGCAGAGGGCCCCCCGGGGAGCTGTTTTTT. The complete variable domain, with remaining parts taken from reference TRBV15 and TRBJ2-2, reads DAMVIQNPRYQVTQFGKPVTLSCSQTLNHNVMYWYQQKSSQAPKLLFHYYDKDFNNEADTPDNFQSRRPNTSFCFLDIRSPGLGDTAMYLCATSRGPPGELFFGEGSRLTVL.

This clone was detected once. Here the CDR3 reads CASTHGGGSYSPLHF. The CDR3 coding sequence is TGTGCCAGCACCCATGGGGGGGGCTCCTATTCACCCCTCCACTTT. This chain uses TRBV25-1 with TRBJ1-6, with D maybe TRBD1 (6 bases). From germline, CDR1 is MGHDK and CDR2 SYGVNS. The CDR3 spans 15 residues. Between the trimmed V and J ends, which lost 7 bases and 8 bases, there was a span of 18 bases.

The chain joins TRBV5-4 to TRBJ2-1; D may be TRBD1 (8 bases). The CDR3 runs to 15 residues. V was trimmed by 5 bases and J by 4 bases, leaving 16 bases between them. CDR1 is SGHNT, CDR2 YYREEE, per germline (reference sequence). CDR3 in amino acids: CASRTQGGDYNEQFF. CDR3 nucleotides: TGTGCCAGCAGGACACAGGGGGGGGATTACAATGAGCAGTTCTTC.

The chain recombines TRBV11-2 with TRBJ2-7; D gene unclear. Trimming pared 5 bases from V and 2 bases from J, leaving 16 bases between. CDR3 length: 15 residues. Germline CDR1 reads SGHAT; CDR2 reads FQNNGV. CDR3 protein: CASSGFGKSTYEQYF. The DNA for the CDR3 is TGTGCCAGCAGCGGCTTTGGCAAAAGTACCTACGAGCAGTACTTC. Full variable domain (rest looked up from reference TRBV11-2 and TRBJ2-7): EAGVAQSPRYKIIEKRQSVAFWCNPISGHATLYWYQQILGQGPKLLIQFQNNGVVDDSQLPKDRFSAERLKGVDSTLKIQPAKLEDSAVYLCASSGFGKSTYEQYFGPGTRLTVT.

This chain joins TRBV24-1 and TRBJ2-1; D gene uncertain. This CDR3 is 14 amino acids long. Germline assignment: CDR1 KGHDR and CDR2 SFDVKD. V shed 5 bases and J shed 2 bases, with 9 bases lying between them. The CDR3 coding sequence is TGTGCCACCAGTGGACCTGACACCTACAATGAGCAGTTCTTC. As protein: CATSGPDTYNEQFF.

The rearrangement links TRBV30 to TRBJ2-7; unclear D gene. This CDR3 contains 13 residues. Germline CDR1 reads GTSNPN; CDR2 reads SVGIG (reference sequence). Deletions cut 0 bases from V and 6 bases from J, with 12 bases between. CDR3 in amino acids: CAWSVPGTVEQYF. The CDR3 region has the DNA TGTGCCTGGAGTGTACCCGGTACAGTCGAGCAGTACTTC. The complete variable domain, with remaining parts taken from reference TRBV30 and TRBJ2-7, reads SQTIHQWPATLVQPVGSPLSLECTVEGTSNPNLYWYRQAAGRGLQLLFYSVGIGQISSEVPQNLSASRPQDRQFILSSKKLLLSDSGFYLCAWSVPGTVEQYFGPGTRLTVT.

Here the CDR3 DNA reads TGTGCCAGCAGTTTAGAACAGAGGGAAGATCAGCCCCAGCATTTT. This encodes CASSLEQREDQPQHF. The gene calls are TRBV28 and TRBJ1-5; D gene unclear. Trimming shortened V by 2 bases and J by 5 bases, and 13 bases separated the two germline ends. Germline V gene sequence: CDR1 MDHEN, CDR2 SYDVKM. This CDR3 has 15 amino acids.

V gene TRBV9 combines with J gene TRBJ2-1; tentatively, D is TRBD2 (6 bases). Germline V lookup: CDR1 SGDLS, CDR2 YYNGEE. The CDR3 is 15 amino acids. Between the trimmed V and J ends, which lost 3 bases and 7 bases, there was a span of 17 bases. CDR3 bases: TGTGCCAGCAGCGGGGGACTCCTGTCGGGGAATGAGCAGTTCTTC. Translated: CASSGGLLSGNEQFF.

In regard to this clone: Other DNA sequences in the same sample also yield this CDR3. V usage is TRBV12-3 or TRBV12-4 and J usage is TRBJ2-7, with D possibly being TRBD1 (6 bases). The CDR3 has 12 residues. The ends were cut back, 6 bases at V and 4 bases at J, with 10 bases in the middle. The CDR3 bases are TGTGCCAGCAGCCTACAGGGTTACGAGCAGTACTTC. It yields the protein CASSLQGYEQYF.

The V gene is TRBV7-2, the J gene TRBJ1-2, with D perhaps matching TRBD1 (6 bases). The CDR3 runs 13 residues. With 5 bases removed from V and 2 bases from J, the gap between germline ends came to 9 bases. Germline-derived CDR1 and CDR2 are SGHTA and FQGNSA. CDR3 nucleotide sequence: TGTGCCAGCAGCCAAGACAGGAACTATGGCTACACCTTC. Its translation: CASSQDRNYGYTF.

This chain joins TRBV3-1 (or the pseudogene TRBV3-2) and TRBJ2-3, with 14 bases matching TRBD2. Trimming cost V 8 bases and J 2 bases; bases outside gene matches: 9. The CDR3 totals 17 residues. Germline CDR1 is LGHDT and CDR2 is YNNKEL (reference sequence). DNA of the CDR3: TGTGCCAGCGGCTGGACTAGCGGGAGGAAATTCACAGATACGCAGTATTTT. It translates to CASGWTSGRKFTDTQYF.

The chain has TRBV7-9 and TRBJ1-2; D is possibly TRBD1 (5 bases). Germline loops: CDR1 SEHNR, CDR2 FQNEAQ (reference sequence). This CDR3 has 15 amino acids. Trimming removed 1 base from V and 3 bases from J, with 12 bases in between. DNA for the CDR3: TGTGCCAGCAGCTTAGTTGTAGGCAGGGACTATGGCTACACCTTC. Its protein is CASSLVVGRDYGYTF.

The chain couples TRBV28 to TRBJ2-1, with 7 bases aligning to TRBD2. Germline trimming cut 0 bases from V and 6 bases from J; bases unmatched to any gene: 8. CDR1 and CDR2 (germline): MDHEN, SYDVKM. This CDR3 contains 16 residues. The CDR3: CASSLWSSGQPNEQFF. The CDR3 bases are TGTGCCAGCAGTTTATGGTCTAGCGGACAACCCAATGAGCAGTTCTTC. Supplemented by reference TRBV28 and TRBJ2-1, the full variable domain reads DVKVTQSSRYLVKRTGEKVFLECVQDMDHENMFWYRQDPGLGLRLIYFSYDVKMKEKGDIPEGYSVSREKKERFSLILESASTNQTSMYLCASSLWSSGQPNEQFFGPGTRLTVL.

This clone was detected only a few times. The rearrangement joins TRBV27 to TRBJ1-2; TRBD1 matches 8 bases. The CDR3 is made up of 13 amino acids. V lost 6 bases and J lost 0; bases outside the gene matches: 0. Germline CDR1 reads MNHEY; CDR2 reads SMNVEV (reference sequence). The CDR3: CASRQGANYGYTF. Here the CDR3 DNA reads TGTGCCAGCAGACAGGGGGCTAACTATGGCTACACCTTC.

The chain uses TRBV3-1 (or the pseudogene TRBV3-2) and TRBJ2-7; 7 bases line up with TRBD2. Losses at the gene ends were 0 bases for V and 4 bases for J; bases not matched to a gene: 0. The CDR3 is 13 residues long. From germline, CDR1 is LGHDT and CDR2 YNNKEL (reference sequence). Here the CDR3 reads CASSQEGGYEQYF. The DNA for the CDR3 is TGTGCCAGCAGCCAAGAGGGAGGGTACGAGCAGTACTTC.

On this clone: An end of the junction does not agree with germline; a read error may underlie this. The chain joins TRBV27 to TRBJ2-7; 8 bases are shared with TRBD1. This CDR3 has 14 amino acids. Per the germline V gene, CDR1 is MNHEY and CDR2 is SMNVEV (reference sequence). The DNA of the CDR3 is TGTGCCAGCAGTTCAGGGACAGGAACCTACAAGCAGTACTTC. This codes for CASSSGTGTYKQYF.

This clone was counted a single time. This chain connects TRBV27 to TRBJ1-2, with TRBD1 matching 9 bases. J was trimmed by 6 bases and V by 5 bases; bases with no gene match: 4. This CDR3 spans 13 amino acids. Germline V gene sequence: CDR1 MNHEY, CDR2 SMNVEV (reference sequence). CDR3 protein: CASSPGTGNGYTF. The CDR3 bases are TGTGCCAGCAGTCCCGGGACAGGGAATGGCTACACCTTC.

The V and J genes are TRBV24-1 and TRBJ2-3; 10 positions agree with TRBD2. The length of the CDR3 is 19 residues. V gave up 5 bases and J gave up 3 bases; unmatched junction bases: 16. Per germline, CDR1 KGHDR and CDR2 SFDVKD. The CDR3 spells CATSALGLAAGGLTDTQYF. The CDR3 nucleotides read TGTGCCACCAGTGCCCTAGGACTAGCGGCGGGAGGTTTGACAGATACGCAGTATTTT.

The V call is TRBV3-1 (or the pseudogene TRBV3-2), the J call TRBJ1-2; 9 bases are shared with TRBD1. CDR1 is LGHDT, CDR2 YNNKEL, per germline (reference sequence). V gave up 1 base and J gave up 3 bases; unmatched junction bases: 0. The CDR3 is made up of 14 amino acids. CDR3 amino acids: CASSQGTGDYGYTF. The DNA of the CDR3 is TGTGCCAGCAGCCAAGGGACAGGGGACTATGGCTACACCTTC.

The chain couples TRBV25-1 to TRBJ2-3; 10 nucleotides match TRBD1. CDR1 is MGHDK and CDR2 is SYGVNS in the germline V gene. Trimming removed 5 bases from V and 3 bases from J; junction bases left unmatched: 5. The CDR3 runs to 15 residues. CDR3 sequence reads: CASSPRDRGTDTQYF. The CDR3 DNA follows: TGTGCCAGCAGTCCCCGGGACAGGGGAACAGATACGCAGTATTTT.

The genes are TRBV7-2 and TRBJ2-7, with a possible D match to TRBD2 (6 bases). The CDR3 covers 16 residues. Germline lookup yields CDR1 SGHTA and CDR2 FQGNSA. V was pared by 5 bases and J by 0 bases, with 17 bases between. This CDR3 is CASSPPSRGSSYEQYF. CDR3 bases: TGTGCCAGCAGCCCTCCTAGTCGGGGGAGCTCCTACGAGCAGTACTTC.